These T cell receptor beta chains were read from a single sample in a study of PD-L1 blockade in urothelial cancer. Clones were sequenced by immunoSEQ multiplex PCR, and TCRdb holds only the in-frame ones, with some missing. Found here are roughly 120,000 clones, less than 85% of them singletons; the top ten hold 3.2%. Sequenced material: PBMCs, taken around atezolizumab (anti-PD-L1) treatment. These receptors originate from a man aged 50-59 years with urothelial cancer. CDR3s leave out the opening cysteine and the closing phenylalanine or tryptophan.

v_gene,j_gene,CDR3aa
TRBV27,TRBJ2-2,ASRTGSRVTGELF
TRBV5-6,TRBJ2-7,ASSSKGQGKDSEQY
TRBV28,TRBJ2-5,ASTSRGRQETQY
TRBV7-2,TRBJ2-7,ASSLVEGFEQY
TRBV4-2,TRBJ2-7,ASSQDWASAYEQY
TRBV15,TRBJ1-2,ATSRDAGYGYT
TRBV19,TRBJ2-1,ASSILLAGYNEQF
TRBV7-9,TRBJ2-5,ASSKTEYQETQY
TRBV19,TRBJ1-5,ASSIKQGGQPQH
TRBV18,TRBJ1-5,ASSPSKGGGPQH
TRBV18,TRBJ1-3,ASSLTGTGASGNTIY
TRBV6-6,TRBJ2-6,ASSPLAGRGANVLT
TRBV7-9,TRBJ2-7,ASSLAQGATGEQY
TRBV20-1,TRBJ2-7,SAEARYEQY
TRBV19,TRBJ1-5,ASSRLSQGSGQPQH
TRBV5-1,TRBJ1-1,ASSLAGSEMNTEAF
TRBV4-2,TRBJ2-1,ASSAPSGSTHNEQF
TRBV30,TRBJ2-7,AWSRPGQGYEQY
TRBV5-5,TRBJ2-6,ASSADLGLGANVLT
TRBV7-8,TRBJ2-3,ASSPVTSGRTDTQY
TRBV15,TRBJ2-7,ATRNRGGGYEQY
TRBV7-8,TRBJ2-1,ASSLVPLAGITTTYNEQF
TRBV5-4,TRBJ2-1,ASHSGSRNNEQF
TRBV5-4,TRBJ1-1,AGRSQNRSEAF